This TCR beta chain was identified during a study of beta chain features in type 1 diabetes. General study points: Shorter TCRB CDR3s, moderately but significantly so, marked every one of the four CD4+ subsets in Type 1 diabetes patients. Naive, central memory and Treg TCRB repertoires seemed to resemble each other more closely in patients than they did in healthy donors.

This clone was observed a few times. What it binds is not known. Expressed TCRB transcripts got sequenced, as all isolated RNA was reverse transcribed. The data were produced by immunoSEQ multiplex PCR, yet TCRdb's version contains in-frame clones alone and is incomplete. The data show about 400,000 clones, 10% to 15% seen once. Germline lookup yields CDR1 SGHDT and CDR2 YYEEEE. The CDR3 contains 15 residues. V was pared by 4 bases and J by 12 bases, with 12 bases of the junction left unmatched. The specimen sequenced was naive CD4+ T cells from blood. The gene calls are TRBV5-6 and TRBJ1-6; 8 nucleotides align to TRBD1. This clonotype originated in a woman between 18 and 29 years old with type 1 diabetes. The CDR3 reads CASSPGGRGFGPLHF. CDR3 sequence (DNA): TGTGCCAGCAGCCCAGGGGGCAGGGGATTTGGACCCCTCCACTTT.